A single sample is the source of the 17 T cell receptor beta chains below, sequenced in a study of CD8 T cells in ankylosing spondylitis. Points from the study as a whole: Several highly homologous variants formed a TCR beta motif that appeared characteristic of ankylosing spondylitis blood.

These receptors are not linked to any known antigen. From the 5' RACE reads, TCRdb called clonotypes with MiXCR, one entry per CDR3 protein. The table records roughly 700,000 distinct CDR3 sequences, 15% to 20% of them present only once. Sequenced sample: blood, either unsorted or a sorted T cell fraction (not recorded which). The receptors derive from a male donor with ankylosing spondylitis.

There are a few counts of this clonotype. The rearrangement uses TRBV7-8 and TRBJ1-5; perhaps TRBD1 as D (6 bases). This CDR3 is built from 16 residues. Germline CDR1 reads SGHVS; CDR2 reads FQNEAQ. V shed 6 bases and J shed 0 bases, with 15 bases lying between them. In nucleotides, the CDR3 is TGTGCCAGCAGTTTACTGGGGGCCCTTAGCAATCAGCCCCAGCATTTT. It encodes CASSLLGALSNQPQHF.

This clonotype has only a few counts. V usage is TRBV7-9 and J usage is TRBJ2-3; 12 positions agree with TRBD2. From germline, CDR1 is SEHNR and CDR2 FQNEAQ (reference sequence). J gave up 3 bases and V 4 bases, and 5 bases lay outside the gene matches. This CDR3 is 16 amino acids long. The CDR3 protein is CASSSTSGGLTDTQYF. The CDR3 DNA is TGTGCCAGCAGCTCGACTAGCGGGGGCCTAACAGATACGCAGTATTTT. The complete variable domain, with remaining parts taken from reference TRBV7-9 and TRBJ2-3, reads DTGVSQNPRHKITKRGQNVTFRCDPISEHNRLYWYRQTLGQGPEFLTYFQNEAQLEKSRLLSDRFSAERPKGSFSTLEIQRTEQGDSAMYLCASSSTSGGLTDTQYFGPGTRLTVL.

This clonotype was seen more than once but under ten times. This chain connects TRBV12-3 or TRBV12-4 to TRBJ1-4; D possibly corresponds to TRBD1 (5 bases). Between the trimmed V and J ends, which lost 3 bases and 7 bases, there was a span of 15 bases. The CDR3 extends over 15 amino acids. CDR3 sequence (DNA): TGTGCCAGCAGTTTTACGTGGCAGGGTAGTGAAAAACTGTTTTTT. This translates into CASSFTWQGSEKLFF.

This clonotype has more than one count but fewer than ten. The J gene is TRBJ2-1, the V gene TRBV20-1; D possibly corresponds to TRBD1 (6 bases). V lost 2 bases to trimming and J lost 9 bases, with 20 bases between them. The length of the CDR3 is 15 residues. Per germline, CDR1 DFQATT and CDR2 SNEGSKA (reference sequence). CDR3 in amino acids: CSARSVRGTPIEQFF. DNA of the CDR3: TGCAGTGCTAGATCCGTTAGGGGGACCCCAATTGAGCAGTTCTTC.

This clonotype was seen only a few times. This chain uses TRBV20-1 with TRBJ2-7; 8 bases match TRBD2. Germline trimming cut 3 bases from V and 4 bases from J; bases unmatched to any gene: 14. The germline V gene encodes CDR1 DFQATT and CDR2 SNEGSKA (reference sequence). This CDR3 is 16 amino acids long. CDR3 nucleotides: TGCAGTGCTAGTCCAAACACACTAGCGGTAACTTACGAGCAGTACTTC. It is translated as CSASPNTLAVTYEQYF.

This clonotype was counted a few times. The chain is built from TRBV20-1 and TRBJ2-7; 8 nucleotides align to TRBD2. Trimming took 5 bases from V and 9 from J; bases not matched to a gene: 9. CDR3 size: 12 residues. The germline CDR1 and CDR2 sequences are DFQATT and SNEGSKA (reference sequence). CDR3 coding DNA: TGCAGTGCTCCTTGGACTAGCTTTGGGCAGTACTTC. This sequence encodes CSAPWTSFGQYF.

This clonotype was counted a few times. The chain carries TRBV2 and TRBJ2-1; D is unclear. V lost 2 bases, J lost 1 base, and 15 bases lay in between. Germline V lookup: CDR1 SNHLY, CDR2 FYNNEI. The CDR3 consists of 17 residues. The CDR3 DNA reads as TGTGCCAGCAGTGAAAAAGGTGGAAGCCTATCCTACAATGAGCAGTTCTTC. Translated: CASSEKGGSLSYNEQFF.

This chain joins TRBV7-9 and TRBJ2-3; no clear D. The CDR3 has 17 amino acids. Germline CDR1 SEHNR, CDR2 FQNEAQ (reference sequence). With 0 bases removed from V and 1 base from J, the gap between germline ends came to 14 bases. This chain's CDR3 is CASSLAATASRTDTQYF. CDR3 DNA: TGTGCCAGCAGCTTAGCGGCAACAGCGTCTCGCACAGATACGCAGTATTTT.

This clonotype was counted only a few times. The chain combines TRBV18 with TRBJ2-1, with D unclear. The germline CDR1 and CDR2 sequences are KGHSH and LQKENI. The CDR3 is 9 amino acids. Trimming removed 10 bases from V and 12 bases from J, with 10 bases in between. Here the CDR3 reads CATPEGQFF. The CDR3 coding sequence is TGTGCCACCCCGGAAGGGCAGTTCTTC.

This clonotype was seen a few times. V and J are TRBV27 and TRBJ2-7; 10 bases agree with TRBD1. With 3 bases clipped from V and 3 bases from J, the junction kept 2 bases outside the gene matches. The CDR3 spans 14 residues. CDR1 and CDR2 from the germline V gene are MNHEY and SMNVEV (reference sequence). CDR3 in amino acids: CASSFGDRGYEQYF. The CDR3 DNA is TGTGCCAGCAGTTTTGGGGACAGGGGCTACGAGCAGTACTTC.

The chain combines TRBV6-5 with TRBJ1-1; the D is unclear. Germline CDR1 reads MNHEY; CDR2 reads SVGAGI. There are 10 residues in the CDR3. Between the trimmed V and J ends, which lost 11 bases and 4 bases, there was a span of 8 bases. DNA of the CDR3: TGTGCCGTAGAGGGCACTGAAGCTTTCTTT. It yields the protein CAVEGTEAFF.

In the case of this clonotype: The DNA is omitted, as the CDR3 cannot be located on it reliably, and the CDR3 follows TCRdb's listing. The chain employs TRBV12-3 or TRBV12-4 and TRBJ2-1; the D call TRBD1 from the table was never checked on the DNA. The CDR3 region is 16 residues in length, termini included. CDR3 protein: CASSSSGPGGENEQFF.

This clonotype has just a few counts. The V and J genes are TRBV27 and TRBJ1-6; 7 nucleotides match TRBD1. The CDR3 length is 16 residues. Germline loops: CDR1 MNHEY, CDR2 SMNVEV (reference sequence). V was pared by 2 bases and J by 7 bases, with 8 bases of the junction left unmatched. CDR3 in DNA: TGTGCCAGCAGTTTAACCACAGGGGATGGCAATTCACCCCTCCACTTT. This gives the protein CASSLTTGDGNSPLHF.

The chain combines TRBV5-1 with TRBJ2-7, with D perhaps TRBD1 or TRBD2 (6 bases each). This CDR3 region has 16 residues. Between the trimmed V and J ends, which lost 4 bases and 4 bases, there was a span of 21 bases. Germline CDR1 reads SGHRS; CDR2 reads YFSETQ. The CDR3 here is CASSPRGTSNFYEQYF. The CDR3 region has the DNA TGCGCCAGCAGCCCGAGGGGGACTTCCAACTTTTACGAGCAGTACTTC.

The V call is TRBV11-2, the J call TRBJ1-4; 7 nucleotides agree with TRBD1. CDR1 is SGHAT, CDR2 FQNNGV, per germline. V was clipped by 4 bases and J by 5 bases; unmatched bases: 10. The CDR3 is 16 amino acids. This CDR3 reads CASSSGIDRENEKLFF. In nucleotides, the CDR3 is TGTGCCAGCAGCTCAGGAATAGACAGGGAGAATGAAAAACTGTTTTTT.

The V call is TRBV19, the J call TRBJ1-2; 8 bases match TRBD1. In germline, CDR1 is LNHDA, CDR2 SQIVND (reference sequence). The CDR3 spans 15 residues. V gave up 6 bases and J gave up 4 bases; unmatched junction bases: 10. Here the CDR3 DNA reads TGTGCCAGTAGGGGGACAGGATCGATTTTCTATGGCTACACCTTC. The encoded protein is CASRGTGSIFYGYTF. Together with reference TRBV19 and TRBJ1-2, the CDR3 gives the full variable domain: DGGITQSPKYLFRKEGQNVTLSCEQNLNHDAMYWYRQDPGQGLRLIYYSQIVNDFQKGDIAEGYSVSREKKESFPLTVTSAQKNPTAFYLCASRGTGSIFYGYTFGSGTRLTVV.

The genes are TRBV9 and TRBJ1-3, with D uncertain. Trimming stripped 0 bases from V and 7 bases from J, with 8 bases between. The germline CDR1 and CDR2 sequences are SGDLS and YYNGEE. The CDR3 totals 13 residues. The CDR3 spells CASSVGDRNTIYF. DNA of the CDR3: TGTGCCAGCAGCGTAGGGGATCGGAACACCATATATTTT.